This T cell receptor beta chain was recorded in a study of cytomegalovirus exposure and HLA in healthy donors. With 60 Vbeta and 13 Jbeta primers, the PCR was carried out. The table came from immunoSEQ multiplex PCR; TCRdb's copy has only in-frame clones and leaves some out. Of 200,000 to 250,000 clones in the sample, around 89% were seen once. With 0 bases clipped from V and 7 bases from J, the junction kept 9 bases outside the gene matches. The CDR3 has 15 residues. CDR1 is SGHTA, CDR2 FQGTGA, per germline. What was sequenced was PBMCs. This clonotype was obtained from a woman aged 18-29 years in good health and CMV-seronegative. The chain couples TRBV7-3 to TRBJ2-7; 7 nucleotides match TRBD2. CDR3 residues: CASSLTKAGVGEQYF. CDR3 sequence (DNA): TGTGCCAGCAGCTTAACTAAGGCGGGAGTTGGTGAGCAGTACTTC. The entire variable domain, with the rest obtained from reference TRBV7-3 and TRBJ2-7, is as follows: GAGVSQTPSNKVTEKGKYVELRCDPISGHTALYWYRQSLGQGPEFLIYFQGTGAADDSGLPNDRFFAVRPEGSVSTLKIQRTERGDSAVYLCASSLTKAGVGEQYFGPGTRLTVT.